This TCR beta chain originates from a study of Graves' ophthalmopathy and Graves' hyperthyroidism. Findings and caveats of the study: From stable hyperthyroidism, ophthalmopathy was separated by a 13-signature model with just under 90% sensitivity and 75% to 84% specificity.

Amplification from RNA transcripts yielded the TCR beta CDR3 regions. Scientists carried out first-round RT-PCR using HTBI primers and then a second-round multiplex PCR. In TCRdb, the multiplex PCR reads were re-called with MiXCR into one record per CDR3 protein. The table has 200,000 to 300,000 distinct CDR3 sequences, around 45% seen once. Turning to this clonotype: Its specificity is unknown.

Enrollment excluded any patients with other autoimmune diseases, uncontrolled infections, pregnancy or lactation. V shed 6 bases and J 1 base; nucleotides not matched to a gene: 8. The CDR3 is 15 residues long. Germline V gene data show CDR1 as SEHNR and CDR2 as FQNEAQ (reference sequence). The TCR sequence derives from an adult man with Graves' ophthalmopathy. The chain joins TRBV7-9 to TRBJ1-1, with TRBD1 matching 7 bases. The source material was peripheral blood. CDR3 in amino acids: CASRSPDRSNTEAFF. CDR3 in DNA: TGTGCCAGCAGATCACCGGACAGGTCGAACACTGAAGCTTTCTTT.